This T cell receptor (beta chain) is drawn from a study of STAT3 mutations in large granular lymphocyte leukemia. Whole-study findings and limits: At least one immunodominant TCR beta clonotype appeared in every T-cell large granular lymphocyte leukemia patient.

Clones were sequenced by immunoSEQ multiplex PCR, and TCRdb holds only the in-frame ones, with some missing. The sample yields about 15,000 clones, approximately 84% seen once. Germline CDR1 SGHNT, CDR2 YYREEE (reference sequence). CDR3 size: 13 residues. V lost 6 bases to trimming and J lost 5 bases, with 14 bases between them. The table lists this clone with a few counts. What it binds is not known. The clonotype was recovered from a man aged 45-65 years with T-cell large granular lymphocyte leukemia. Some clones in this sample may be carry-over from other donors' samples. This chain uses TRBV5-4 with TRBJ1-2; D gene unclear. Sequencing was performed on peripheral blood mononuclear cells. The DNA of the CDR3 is TGTGCCAGCACCCTAGGACTGCAATATGGCTACACCTTC. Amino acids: CASTLGLQYGYTF.